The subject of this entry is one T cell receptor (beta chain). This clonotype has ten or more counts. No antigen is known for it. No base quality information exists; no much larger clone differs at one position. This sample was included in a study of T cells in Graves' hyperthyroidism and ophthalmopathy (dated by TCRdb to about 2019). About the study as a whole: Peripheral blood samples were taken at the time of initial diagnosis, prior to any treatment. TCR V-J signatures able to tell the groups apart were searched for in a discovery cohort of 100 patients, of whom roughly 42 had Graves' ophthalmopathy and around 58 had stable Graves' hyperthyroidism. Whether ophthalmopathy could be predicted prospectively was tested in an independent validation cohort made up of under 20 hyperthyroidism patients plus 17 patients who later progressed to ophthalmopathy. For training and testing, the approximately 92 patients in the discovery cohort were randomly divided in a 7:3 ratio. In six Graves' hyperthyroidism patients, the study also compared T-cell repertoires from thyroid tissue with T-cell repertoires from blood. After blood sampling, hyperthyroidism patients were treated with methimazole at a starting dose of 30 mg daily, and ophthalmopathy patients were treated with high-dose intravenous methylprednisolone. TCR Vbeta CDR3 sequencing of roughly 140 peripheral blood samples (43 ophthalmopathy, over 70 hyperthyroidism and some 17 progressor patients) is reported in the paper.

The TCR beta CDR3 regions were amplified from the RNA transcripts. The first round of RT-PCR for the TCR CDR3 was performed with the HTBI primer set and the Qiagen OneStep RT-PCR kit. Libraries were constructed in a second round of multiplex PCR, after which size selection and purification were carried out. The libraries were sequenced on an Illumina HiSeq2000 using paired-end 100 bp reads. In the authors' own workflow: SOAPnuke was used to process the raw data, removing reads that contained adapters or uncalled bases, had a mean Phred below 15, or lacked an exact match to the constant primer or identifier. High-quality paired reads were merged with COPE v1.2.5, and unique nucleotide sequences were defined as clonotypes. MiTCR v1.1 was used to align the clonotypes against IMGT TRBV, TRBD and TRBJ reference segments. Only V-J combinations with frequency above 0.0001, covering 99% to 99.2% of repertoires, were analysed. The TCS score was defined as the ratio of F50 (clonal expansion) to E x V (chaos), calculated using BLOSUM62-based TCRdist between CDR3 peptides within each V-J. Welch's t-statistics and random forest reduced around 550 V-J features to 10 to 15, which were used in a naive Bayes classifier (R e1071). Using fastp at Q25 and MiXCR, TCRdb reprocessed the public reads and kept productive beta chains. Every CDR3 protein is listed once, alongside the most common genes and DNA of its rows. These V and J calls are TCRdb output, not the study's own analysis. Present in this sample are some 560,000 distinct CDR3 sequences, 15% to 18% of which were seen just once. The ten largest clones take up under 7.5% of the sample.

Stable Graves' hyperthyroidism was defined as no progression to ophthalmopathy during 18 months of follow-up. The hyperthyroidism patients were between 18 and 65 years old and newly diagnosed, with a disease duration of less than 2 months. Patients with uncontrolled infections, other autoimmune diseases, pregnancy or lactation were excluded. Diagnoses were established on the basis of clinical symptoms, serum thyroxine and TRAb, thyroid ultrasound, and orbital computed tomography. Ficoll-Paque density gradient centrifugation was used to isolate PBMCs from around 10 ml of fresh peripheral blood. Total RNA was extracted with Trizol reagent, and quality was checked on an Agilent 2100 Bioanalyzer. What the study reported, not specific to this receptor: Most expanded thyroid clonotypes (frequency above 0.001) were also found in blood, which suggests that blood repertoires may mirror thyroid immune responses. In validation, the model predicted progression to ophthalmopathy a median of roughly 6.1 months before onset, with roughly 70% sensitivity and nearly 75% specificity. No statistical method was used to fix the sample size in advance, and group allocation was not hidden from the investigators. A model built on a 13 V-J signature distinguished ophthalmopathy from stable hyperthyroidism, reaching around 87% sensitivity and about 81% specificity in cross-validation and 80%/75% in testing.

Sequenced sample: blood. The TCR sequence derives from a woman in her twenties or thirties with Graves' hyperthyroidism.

The CDR3 loop reads CASSQGEDTEAFF. The nucleotide sequence is given as TGTGCCAGCTCACAGGGGGAGGACACTGAAGCTTTCTTT. The chain couples TRBV18 to TRBJ1-1; TRBD1 could be the D gene, as 6 bases match. The CDR3 starts with the cysteine, ends with the phenylalanine, and has 13 residues. Solely the CDR3 DNA is kept, with 39 bases framed from the first base. Trimming removed 4 bases from V and 3 bases from J, leaving 9 bases between the germline ends. From the germline V gene, CDR1 is KGHSH and CDR2 is LQKENI.